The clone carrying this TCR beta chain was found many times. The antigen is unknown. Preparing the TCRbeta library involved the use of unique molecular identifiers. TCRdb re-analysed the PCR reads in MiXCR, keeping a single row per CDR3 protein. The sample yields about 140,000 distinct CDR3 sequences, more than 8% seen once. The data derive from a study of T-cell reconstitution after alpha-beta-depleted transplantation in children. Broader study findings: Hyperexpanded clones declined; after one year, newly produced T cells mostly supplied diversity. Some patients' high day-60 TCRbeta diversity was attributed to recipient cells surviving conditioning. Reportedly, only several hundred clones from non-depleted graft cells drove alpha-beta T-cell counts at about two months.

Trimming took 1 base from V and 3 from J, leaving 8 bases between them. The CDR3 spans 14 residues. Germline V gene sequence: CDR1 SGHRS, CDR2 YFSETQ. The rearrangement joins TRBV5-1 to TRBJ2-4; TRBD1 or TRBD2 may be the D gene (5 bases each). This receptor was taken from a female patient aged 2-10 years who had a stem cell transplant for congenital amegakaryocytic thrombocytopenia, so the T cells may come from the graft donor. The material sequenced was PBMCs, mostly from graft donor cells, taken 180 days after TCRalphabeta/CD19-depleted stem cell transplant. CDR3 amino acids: CASSLRGDKNIQYF. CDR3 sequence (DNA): TGCGCCAGCAGCTTGCGAGGGGACAAAAACATTCAGTACTTC.